There are a few counts of the clone carrying this TCR beta chain. The record originates from a study of shared T cell receptors in the human thymus. Germline assignment: CDR1 MNHEY and CDR2 SMNVEV (reference sequence). This CDR3 is built from 16 residues. V shed 5 bases, J shed 1 base, and the junction held 10 bases outside the gene matches. Sequencing used immunoSEQ multiplex PCR; TCRdb keeps in-frame clones, though not all of them. The sample has approximately 730,000 clones, 80% to 90% seen once. These data were likewise used in another study, on human thymus T cells.

V gene TRBV27 combines with J gene TRBJ1-1; 7 nucleotides agree with TRBD1. Sequencing was performed on thymocytes. The TCR comes from a girl under two years old with a congenital heart defect. CDR3 protein: CASSTTTGDRNTEAFF. The CDR3 nucleotides are TGTGCCAGCAGTACTACAACAGGGGATCGGAACACTGAAGCTTTCTTT.